Below, 3 T cell receptor beta chains from the same sample are listed, as sequenced in a study of T cell changes during pregnancy in multiple sclerosis (dated by TCRdb to the late 2010s). Receptor libraries were prepared by the immunoSEQ multiplex PCR assay. Entries here come from immuneACCESS through TCRdb and include only in-frame sequences with V and J called. Some clones fail to appear in such tables; in the studies checked, an unresolved V gene covers under half of the shortfall, and the cause of the remainder is unknown. The sample includes approximately 44,000 clones, with more than 90% observed a single time. The ten top clones hold around 0.5% of the sample. This sample comprised CD4+ T cells from peripheral blood mononuclear cells, obtained in the second trimester of pregnancy. The receptors here all came from a female donor in good health, enrolled as a control in a pregnancy study.

The J gene is TRBJ2-5, the V gene TRBV28; 12 bases are a match to TRBD2. Germline V CDR1 and CDR2: MDHEN, SYDVKM. J gave up 2 bases and V 5 bases, and 9 bases lay outside the gene matches. The CDR3 consists of 17 residues. The CDR3 loop is CASSVATSGRRQETQYF. In DNA, the CDR3 is TGTGCCAGCAGTGTTGCGACTAGCGGGAGACGACAAGAGACCCAGTACTTC.

This clone came up a few times. This chain links TRBV30 with TRBJ1-1, with D possibly TRBD1 on 6 matching bases. The CDR3 sequence is 13 residues long. CDR1 is GTSNPN and CDR2 is SVGIG in the germline V gene (reference sequence). The V end lost 4 bases, the J end lost 8 bases, and 17 bases lay between the germline ends. Written as DNA, the CDR3 is TGTGCCTGGAACAGGGAGGGGGTTGGGGAAGCTTTCTTT. This translates into CAWNREGVGEAFF. Complete variable domain (other parts from reference TRBV30 and TRBJ1-1): SQTIHQWPATLVQPVGSPLSLECTVEGTSNPNLYWYRQAAGRGLQLLFYSVGIGQISSEVPQNLSASRPQDRQFILSSKKLLLSDSGFYLCAWNREGVGEAFFGQGTRLTVV.

This clone was counted once. The chain couples TRBV7-6 to TRBJ2-7; 15 positions match TRBD2. Germline values: CDR1 SGHVS, CDR2 FNYEAQ. This CDR3 has 20 amino acids. Losses at the gene ends were 7 bases for V and 3 bases for J; bases not matched to a gene: 19. The CDR3 DNA reads as TGTGCCAGCACCCGTGGTCAGTCGGGACTAGCGGGAGGCCCCGACTACGAGCAGTACTTC. It specifies CASTRGQSGLAGGPDYEQYF.